The TCR beta chain described here comes from a study of cytotoxic CD8 clonotypes in ibrutinib-treated CLL. Study in general: Results showed some 24 partial and 2 complete responses; following median around six years, roughly 14 remained remitted, about 12 advanced.

The data were produced by immunoSEQ multiplex PCR, yet TCRdb's version contains in-frame clones alone and is incomplete. The sample holds some 140,000 clones; 85% to 95% are singletons and the top ten take about 10%. The germline gives CDR1 MDHEN, CDR2 SYDVKM. The ends lost 5 bases at V and 7 bases at J; junction bases unmatched: 6. The CDR3 sequence is 13 residues long. The chain joins TRBV28 to TRBJ1-2; 8 bases match TRBD1. Sample: PBMCs, taken after 12 months of ibrutinib treatment. This clonotype was obtained from a human donor with chronic lymphocytic leukemia. DNA of the CDR3: TGTGCCAGCAGTCCCTGGACAGGGTCTGGCTACACCTTC. Its protein product is CASSPWTGSGYTF.